Sequencing of this T cell receptor (beta chain) was carried out in a study of blood T cell repertoires in COVID-19. Study-wide context: Italy, Spain and the United States were the sources of the convalescent and acute COVID-19 samples. Nucleic acid was either cDNA or gDNA, and it came from T cells, B-cell-depleted T cells, or PBMCs.

The germline V gene has CDR1 SGHNT and CDR2 YENEEA. CDR3 length: 14 residues. V lost 5 bases to trimming and J lost 8 bases, with 16 bases between them. In the original processing: The assay estimated nucleated cells by amplifying reference gene primers. TCRdb's table, derived via immunoSEQ multiplex PCR, lists solely in-frame clones and lacks some. The V and J calls and clone size come from that table; D and trimming were worked out from the DNA. The sample consists of roughly 250,000 clones, around 82% of them appearing once. The V and J genes are TRBV11-3 and TRBJ2-1, with a possible D match to TRBD1 (6 bases). Sequencing input: peripheral blood. The sequence derives from an elderly woman with active or convalescent COVID-19. In nucleotides, the CDR3 is TGTGCCAGCAGCCGGAACAGGGTCGGCGATGAGCAGTTCTTC. Its translation: CASSRNRVGDEQFF.